The T cell receptor (beta chain) described here comes from a study of blood T cell repertoires in COVID-19. Study context: Samples taken during acute and convalescent COVID-19 were collected in the United States, Italy and Spain. Sample material is recorded as cDNA or gDNA derived from T cells, B-cell-depleted T cells, or PBMCs.

Repertoires were generated with immunoSEQ multiplex PCR, while TCRdb's copy carries only in-frame clones and drops some. In the table there are about 200,000 clones, approximately 84% of which are singletons. The CDR3 is made up of 15 amino acids. Trimming took off 2 bases at V and 0 bases at J, with 11 bases between the two ends. Looked up from germline, CDR1 is MNHEY and CDR2 is SMNVEV (reference sequence). Sample: peripheral blood. The rearrangement uses TRBV27 and TRBJ2-7; TRBD1 is a possible D gene (5 bases). The source is a human donor with acute or convalescent COVID-19. The donor label of this sample is uncertain. The CDR3 is CASSLDSRSSYEQYF. CDR3 DNA sequence: TGTGCCAGCAGTTTAGACAGTCGAAGCTCCTACGAGCAGTACTTC.